This passage covers 12 T cell receptor beta chains from one sample sequenced in a study of CD8 T cells in Susac syndrome. With random hexamers, reverse transcription was performed on about 0.5 to 1 ug of RNA. Each CDR3 protein is one row after TCRdb ran MiXCR on the immunoSEQ multiplex PCR reads. The repertoire includes roughly 150,000 distinct CDR3 sequences, approximately 95% of them detected once, and approximately 0.15% sits in the top ten. The sequenced material came from CD4+ T cells from PBMCs. These TCRs come from a human donor with Susac syndrome.

The J gene is TRBJ2-2, the V gene TRBV7-9; 10 nucleotides align to TRBD2. Germline trimming cut 5 bases from V and 3 bases from J; bases unmatched to any gene: 6. CDR3 length: 16 residues. Looked up from germline, CDR1 is SEHNR and CDR2 is FQNEAQ (reference sequence). The CDR3 region is CASSPLAGGHTGELFF. The CDR3 DNA reads TGTGCCAGCAGCCCCTTAGCGGGAGGACACACCGGGGAGCTGTTTTTT.

The CDR3 here is CASSLDRGNQPQHF. The CDR3 bases are TGTGCCAGCAGCTTAGACAGGGGAAATCAGCCCCAGCATTTT. The rearrangement uses TRBV3-1 and TRBJ1-5, with TRBD1 matching over 8 bases. Trimming removed 5 bases from V and 4 bases from J; junction bases left unmatched: 4. This CDR3 region has 14 residues. Germline values: CDR1 LGHDT, CDR2 YNNKEL (reference sequence).

The gene calls are TRBV29-1 and TRBJ2-7, with unresolved D. The CDR3 is 11 residues long. Deletions cut 4 bases from V and 3 bases from J, with 7 bases between. Germline V CDR1 and CDR2: SQVTM, ANQGSEA. The DNA for the CDR3 is TGCAGCGTTGTGGGTAACTACGAGCAGTACTTC. Its translation is CSVVGNYEQYF.

J is TRBJ1-4 and V is TRBV20-1; the D is unclear. This CDR3 spans 15 amino acids. Germline CDR1 reads DFQATT; CDR2 reads SNEGSKA (reference sequence). V was clipped by 0 bases and J by 4 bases, with 12 bases between them. This CDR3 reads CSARDRIGINEKLFF. The CDR3 coding sequence is TGCAGTGCTAGAGATAGGATTGGAATTAATGAAAAACTGTTTTTT.

The chain links TRBV3-1 to TRBJ2-5; 7 bases are shared with TRBD2. The CDR3 runs to 15 residues. CDR1 is LGHDT, CDR2 YNNKEL, per germline (reference sequence). V lost 2 bases and J lost 10; bases outside the gene matches: 13. CDR3 loop: CASSQSQAPRGDQYF. DNA for the CDR3: TGTGCCAGCAGCCAATCCCAGGCCCCTCGGGGGGACCAGTACTTC.

The CDR3: CASSLLDRDEQFF. CDR3 nucleotides: TGCGCCAGCAGCTTGCTCGACAGGGATGAGCAGTTCTTC. The V gene is TRBV5-1, the J gene TRBJ2-1, with 7 bases aligning to TRBD1. Trimming removed 1 base from V and 8 bases from J; junction bases left unmatched: 3. Germline-derived CDR1 and CDR2 are SGHRS and YFSETQ. CDR3 length: 13 residues. Complete variable domain (other parts from reference TRBV5-1 and TRBJ2-1): KAGVTQTPRYLIKTRGQQVTLSCSPISGHRSVSWYQQTPGQGLQFLFEYFSETQRNKGNFPGRFSGRQFSNSRSEMNVSTLELGDSALYLCASSLLDRDEQFFGPGTRLTVL.

J is TRBJ2-4 and V is TRBV20-1, with D unresolved. CDR1 and CDR2 (germline): DFQATT, SNEGSKA (reference sequence). This CDR3 region has 12 residues. The ends were cut back, 2 bases at V and 6 bases at J, with 8 bases in the middle. As DNA, the CDR3 is TGCAGTGCTAGATTGTTAGGAAACATTCAGTACTTC. It specifies CSARLLGNIQYF.

The rearrangement joins TRBV19 to TRBJ1-2, with TRBD1 matching over 8 bases. The germline gives CDR1 LNHDA, CDR2 SQIVND (reference sequence). V trimming: 7 bases; J trimming: 4 bases; junction bases outside the gene matches: 8. The CDR3 loop spans 14 amino acids. The CDR3 spells CASTVQGASYGYTF. The CDR3 region has the DNA TGTGCCAGTACCGTCCAGGGGGCTAGCTATGGCTACACCTTC.

Note on this clonotype: Its ends do not fully match the called genes, so a read error is possible. The V gene is TRBV3-1, the J gene TRBJ2-3; a weak D match, TRBD2 (6 bases). This CDR3 is built from 11 residues. Germline V gives CDR1 LGHDT, CDR2 YNNKEL (reference sequence). CDR3 loop: CASSQGGVRNF. The CDR3 DNA sequence: TGTGCCAGCAGCCAAGGGGGGGTCCGGAATTTT.

This rearrangement joins TRBV29-1 to TRBJ2-1, with 8 nucleotides matching TRBD2. Per the germline V gene, CDR1 is SQVTM and CDR2 is ANQGSEA. The ends lost 3 bases at V and 5 bases at J; junction bases unmatched: 3. The CDR3 loop spans 13 amino acids. The CDR3 sequence is CSVDVAGNNEQFF. The CDR3 nucleotides are TGCAGCGTTGACGTAGCGGGAAACAATGAGCAGTTCTTC.

The V and J genes are TRBV7-3 and TRBJ2-5, with D uncertain. The CDR3 is made up of 14 amino acids. The germline gives CDR1 SGHTA, CDR2 FQGTGA. Between the trimmed V and J ends, which lost 5 bases and 4 bases, there was a span of 14 bases. DNA of the CDR3: TGTGCCAGCAGCCCAGGTCCCGCCGGAGAGACCCAGTACTTC. This codes for CASSPGPAGETQYF.

The chain recombines TRBV29-1 with TRBJ2-7, with a weak D call TRBD1 (5 bases). The CDR3 has 14 amino acids. Germline CDR1 and CDR2: SQVTM and ANQGSEA. V was shortened by 7 bases and J by 2 bases, with 18 bases between the two germline ends. The CDR3 DNA reads as TGCAGCGCCACGGCAGGGAAAAGTGCCTACGAGCAGTACTTC. Translation: CSATAGKSAYEQYF.